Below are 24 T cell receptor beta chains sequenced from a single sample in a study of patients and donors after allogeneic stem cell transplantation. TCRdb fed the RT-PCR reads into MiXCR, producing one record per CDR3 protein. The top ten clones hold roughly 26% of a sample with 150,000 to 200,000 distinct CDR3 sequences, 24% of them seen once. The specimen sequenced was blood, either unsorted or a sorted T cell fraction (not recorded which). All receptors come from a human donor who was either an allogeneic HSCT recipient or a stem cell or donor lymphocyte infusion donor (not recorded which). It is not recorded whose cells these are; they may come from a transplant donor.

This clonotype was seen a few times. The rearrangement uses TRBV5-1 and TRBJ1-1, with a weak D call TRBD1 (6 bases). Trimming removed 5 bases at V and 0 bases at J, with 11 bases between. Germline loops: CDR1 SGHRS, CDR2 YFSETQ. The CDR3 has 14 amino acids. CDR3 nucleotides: TGCGCCAGCAGAACGGGACACCTGAACACTGAAGCTTTCTTT. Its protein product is CASRTGHLNTEAFF.

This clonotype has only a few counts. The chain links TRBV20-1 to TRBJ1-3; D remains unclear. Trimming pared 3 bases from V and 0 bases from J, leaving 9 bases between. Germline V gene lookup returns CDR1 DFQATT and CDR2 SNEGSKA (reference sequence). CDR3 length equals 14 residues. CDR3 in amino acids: CSASSGSSGNTIYF. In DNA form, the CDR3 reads TGCAGTGCTAGCAGCGGAAGCTCTGGAAACACCATATATTTT.

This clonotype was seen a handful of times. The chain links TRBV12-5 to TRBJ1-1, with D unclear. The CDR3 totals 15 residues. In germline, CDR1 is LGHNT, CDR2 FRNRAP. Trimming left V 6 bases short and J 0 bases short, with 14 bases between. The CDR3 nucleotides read TGTGCTAGTGGCCCAGGTACGGCTATGAACACTGAAGCTTTCTTT. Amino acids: CASGPGTAMNTEAFF.

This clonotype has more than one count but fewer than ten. Here the CDR3 DNA reads TGTGCCAGCAGTTACTACCCTGAATGGGGGAAATCCGGGGAGCTGTTTTTT. Translation: CASSYYPEWGKSGELFF. The chain recombines TRBV6-6 with TRBJ2-2; either TRBD1 or TRBD2 may supply D (5 bases each). V dropped 1 base and J dropped 6 bases, with 18 bases sitting between them. CDR1 MNHNY and CDR2 SVGAGI come from the germline V gene (reference sequence). CDR3 length equals 17 residues.

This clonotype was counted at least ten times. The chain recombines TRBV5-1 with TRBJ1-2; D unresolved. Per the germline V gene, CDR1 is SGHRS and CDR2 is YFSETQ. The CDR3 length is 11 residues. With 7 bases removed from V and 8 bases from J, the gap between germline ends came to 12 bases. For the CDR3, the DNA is TGCGCCAGCTCTTTAAATCGGGGCTACACCTTC. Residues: CASSLNRGYTF. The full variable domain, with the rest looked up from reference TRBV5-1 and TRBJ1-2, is KAGVTQTPRYLIKTRGQQVTLSCSPISGHRSVSWYQQTPGQGLQFLFEYFSETQRNKGNFPGRFSGRQFSNSRSEMNVSTLELGDSALYLCASSLNRGYTFGSGTRLTVV.

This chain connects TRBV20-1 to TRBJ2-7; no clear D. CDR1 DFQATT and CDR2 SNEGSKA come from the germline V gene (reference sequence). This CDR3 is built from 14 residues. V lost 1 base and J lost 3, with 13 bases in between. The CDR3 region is CSARGPEIFYEQYF. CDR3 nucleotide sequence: TGCAGTGCTAGAGGGCCAGAGATTTTCTACGAGCAGTACTTC.

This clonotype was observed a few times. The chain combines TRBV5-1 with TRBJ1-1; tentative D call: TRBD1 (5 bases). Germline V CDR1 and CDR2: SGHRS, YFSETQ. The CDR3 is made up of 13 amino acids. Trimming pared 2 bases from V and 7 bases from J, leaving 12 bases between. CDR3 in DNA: TGCGCCAGCAGCTTCGGGACTCCAAGTGAAGCTTTCTTT. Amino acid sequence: CASSFGTPSEAFF.

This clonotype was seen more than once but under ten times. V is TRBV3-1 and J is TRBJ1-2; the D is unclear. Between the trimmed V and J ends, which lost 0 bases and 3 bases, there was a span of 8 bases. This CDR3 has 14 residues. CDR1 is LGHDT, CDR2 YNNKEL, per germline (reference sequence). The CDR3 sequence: CASSQDPVYYGYTF. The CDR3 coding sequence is TGTGCCAGCAGCCAAGATCCCGTTTACTATGGCTACACCTTC.

The CDR3 reads CASTGTGGNTEAFF. The CDR3, as DNA: TGTGCCAGCACCGGGACAGGGGGGAACACTGAAGCTTTCTTT. V gene TRBV12-3 or TRBV12-4 combines with J gene TRBJ1-1; the match to TRBD1 covers 11 bases. Losses at the gene ends were 7 bases for V and 1 base for J; bases not matched to a gene: 2. This CDR3 contains 14 residues.

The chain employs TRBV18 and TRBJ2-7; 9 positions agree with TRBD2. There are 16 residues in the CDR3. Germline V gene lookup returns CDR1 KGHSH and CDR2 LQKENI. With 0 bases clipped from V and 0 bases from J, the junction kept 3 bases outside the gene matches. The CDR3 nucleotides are TGTGCCAGCTCACCACCCGAGCGGGGGGACTCCTACGAGCAGTACTTC. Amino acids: CASSPPERGDSYEQYF. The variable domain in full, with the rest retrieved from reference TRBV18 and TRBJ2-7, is NAGVMQNPRHLVRRRGQEARLRCSPMKGHSHVYWYRQLPEEGLKFMVYLQKENIIDESGMPKERFSAEFPKEGPSILRIQQVVRGDSAAYFCASSPPERGDSYEQYFGPGTRLTVT.

CDR3 sequence: CSVEDPRNSYEQYF. The CDR3 coding sequence is TGCAGCGTTGAAGATCCCCGGAACTCCTACGAGCAGTACTTC. The rearrangement joins TRBV29-1 to TRBJ2-7; no clear D. Germline CDR1 and CDR2: SQVTM and ANQGSEA. The CDR3 contains 14 residues. Trimming removed 0 bases at V and 0 bases at J, with 9 bases between.

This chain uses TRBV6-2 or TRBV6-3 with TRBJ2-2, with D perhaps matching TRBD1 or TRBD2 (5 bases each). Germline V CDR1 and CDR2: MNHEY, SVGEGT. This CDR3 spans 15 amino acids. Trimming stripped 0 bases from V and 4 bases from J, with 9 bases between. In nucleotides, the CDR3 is TGTGCCAGCAGTTACTCGGGACCCCCCACCGGGGAGCTGTTTTTT. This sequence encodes CASSYSGPPTGELFF.

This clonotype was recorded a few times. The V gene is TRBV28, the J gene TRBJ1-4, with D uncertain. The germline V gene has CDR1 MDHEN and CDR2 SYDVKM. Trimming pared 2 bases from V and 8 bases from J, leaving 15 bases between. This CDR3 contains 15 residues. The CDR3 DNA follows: TGTGCCAGCAGTTTAGATCCGGCGGAGGTAGAAAAACTGTTTTTT. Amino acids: CASSLDPAEVEKLFF.

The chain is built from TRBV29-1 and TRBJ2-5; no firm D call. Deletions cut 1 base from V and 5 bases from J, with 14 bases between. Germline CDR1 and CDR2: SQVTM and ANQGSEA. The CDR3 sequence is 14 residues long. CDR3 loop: CSVEANPWRETQYF. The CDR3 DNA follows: TGCAGCGTTGAAGCCAATCCCTGGCGGGAGACCCAGTACTTC.

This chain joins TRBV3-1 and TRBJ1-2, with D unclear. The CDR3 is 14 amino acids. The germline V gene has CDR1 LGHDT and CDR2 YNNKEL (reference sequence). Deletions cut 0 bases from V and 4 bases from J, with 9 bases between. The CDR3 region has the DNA TGTGCCAGCAGCCAAGATCCGGCAGGCTATGGCTACACCTTC. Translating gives CASSQDPAGYGYTF.

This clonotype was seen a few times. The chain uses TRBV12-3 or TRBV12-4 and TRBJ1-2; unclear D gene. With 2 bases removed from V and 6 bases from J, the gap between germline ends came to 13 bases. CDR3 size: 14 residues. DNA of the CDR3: TGTGCCAGCAGTTTACAGGTCCTGAACAATGGCTACACCTTC. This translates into CASSLQVLNNGYTF.

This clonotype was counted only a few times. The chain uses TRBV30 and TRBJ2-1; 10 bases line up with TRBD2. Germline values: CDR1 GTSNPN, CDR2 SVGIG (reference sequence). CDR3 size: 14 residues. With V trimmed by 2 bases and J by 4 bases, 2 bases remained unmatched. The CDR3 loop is CAWSLAGGYNEQFF. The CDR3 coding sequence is TGTGCCTGGAGTTTAGCGGGGGGTTACAATGAGCAGTTCTTC.

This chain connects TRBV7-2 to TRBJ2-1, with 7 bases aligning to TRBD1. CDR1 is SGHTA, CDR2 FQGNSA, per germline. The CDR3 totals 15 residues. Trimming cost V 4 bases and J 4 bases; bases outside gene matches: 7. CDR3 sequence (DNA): TGTGCCAGCAGCTACCCAGGGGGATCTTACAATGAGCAGTTCTTC. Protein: CASSYPGGSYNEQFF.

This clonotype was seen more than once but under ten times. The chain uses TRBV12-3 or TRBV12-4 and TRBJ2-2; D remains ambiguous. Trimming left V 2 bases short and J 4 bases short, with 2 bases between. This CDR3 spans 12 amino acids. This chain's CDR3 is CASSLTTGELFF. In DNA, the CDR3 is TGTGCCAGCAGTTTAACCACCGGGGAGCTGTTTTTT.

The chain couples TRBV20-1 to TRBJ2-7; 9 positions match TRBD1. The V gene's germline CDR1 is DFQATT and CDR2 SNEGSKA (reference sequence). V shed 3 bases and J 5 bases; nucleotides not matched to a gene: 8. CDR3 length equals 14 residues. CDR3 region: CSARWDRVYNEQYF. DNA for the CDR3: TGCAGTGCTAGGTGGGACAGGGTGTACAACGAGCAGTACTTC.

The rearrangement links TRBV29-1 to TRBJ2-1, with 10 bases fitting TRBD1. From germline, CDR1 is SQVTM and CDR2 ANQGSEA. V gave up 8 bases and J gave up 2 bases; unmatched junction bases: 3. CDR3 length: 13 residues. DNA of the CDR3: TGCAGCTCAGGACAGGGGGCCTACAATGAGCAGTTCTTC. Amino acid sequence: CSSGQGAYNEQFF.

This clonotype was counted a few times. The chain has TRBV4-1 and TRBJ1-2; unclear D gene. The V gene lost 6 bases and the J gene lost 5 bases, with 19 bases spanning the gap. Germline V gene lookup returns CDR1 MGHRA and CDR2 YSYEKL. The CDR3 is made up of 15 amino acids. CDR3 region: CASRPLRVGRYGYTF. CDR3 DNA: TGCGCCAGCAGGCCCCTTAGGGTAGGGAGGTATGGCTACACCTTC.

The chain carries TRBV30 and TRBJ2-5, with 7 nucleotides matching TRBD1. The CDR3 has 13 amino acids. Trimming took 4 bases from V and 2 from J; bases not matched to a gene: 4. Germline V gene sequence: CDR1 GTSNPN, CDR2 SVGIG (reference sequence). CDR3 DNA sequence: TGTGCCTGGACAGTGGGACAGCAAGAGACCCAGTACTTC. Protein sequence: CAWTVGQQETQYF.

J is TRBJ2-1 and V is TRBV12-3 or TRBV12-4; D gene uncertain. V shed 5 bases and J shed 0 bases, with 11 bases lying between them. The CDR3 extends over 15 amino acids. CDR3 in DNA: TGTGCCAGCAGTCAGACTCCCGGCTCCTACAATGAGCAGTTCTTC. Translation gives CASSQTPGSYNEQFF.